The 16 T cell receptor beta chains listed next were all sequenced from one sample in a study of blood T cell repertoires in COVID-19. The protocol was immunoSEQ multiplex PCR, while the TCRdb copy is restricted to in-frame clones and leaves out a portion. The sample lists roughly 140,000 clones, 85% seen once, with roughly 8.3% in the top ten. Sequencing was done on a sample of peripheral blood. These TCRs come from a woman aged 55-70 years with COVID-19, enrolled during active disease.

The rearrangement links TRBV30 to TRBJ1-1, with D maybe TRBD1 (5 bases). V dropped 4 bases and J dropped 1 base, with 13 bases sitting between them. Germline CDR1 is GTSNPN and CDR2 is SVGIG (reference sequence). The CDR3 has 14 amino acids. CDR3 DNA: TGTGCCTGGACCTCGGGACTCGCGAACACTGAAGCTTTCTTT. Encoded protein: CAWTSGLANTEAFF.

This clone came up once. This chain connects TRBV5-1 to TRBJ2-1; 13 nucleotides align to TRBD2. The ends lost 6 bases at V and 7 bases at J; junction bases unmatched: 10. CDR1 SGHRS and CDR2 YFSETQ come from the germline V gene. CDR3 size: 16 residues. CDR3 in amino acids: CASIQLAGGPRNEQFF. The CDR3 DNA is TGCGCCAGCATCCAACTAGCGGGAGGGCCTAGGAATGAGCAGTTCTTC.

The V gene is TRBV6-5, the J gene TRBJ1-2; possibly TRBD1 for D (6 bases). Per germline, CDR1 MNHEY and CDR2 SVGAGI. Trimming stripped 1 base from V and 2 bases from J, with 11 bases between. This CDR3 has 15 amino acids. CDR3 region: CASSYFLGQNYGYTF. In nucleotides, the CDR3 is TGTGCCAGCAGTTACTTCCTTGGACAGAACTATGGCTACACCTTC.

The genes are TRBV25-1 and TRBJ2-7; possibly TRBD1 for D (5 bases). The V gene lost 7 bases and the J gene lost 4 bases, with 17 bases spanning the gap. The CDR3 runs to 14 residues. Germline assignment: CDR1 MGHDK and CDR2 SYGVNS. DNA of the CDR3: TGTGCCAGCACCCAAAGAGACAGTACGTACGAGCAGTACGTC. This codes for CASTQRDSTYEQYV.

The chain couples TRBV3-1 (or the pseudogene TRBV3-2) to TRBJ1-2; D is ambiguous. The CDR3 covers 15 residues. Trimming left V 4 bases short and J 0 bases short, with 12 bases between. Germline CDR1 LGHDT, CDR2 YNNKEL (reference sequence). DNA of the CDR3: TGTGCCAGCAGCCCGGAACCGACAACTAACTATGGCTACACCTTC. It is translated as CASSPEPTTNYGYTF.

As concerns this clone: The sample carries other DNA sequences with the same CDR3. The genes are TRBV6-1 and TRBJ1-1; D not resolved. The CDR3 loop spans 15 amino acids. Trimming stripped 3 bases from V and 4 bases from J, with 15 bases between. CDR1 is MNHNS, CDR2 SASEGT, per germline. The CDR3 DNA is TGTGCCAGCAGTGAGACGAGGGCGCGGGGCACTGAAGCTTTCTTT. It translates to CASSETRARGTEAFF.

The rearrangement joins TRBV9 to TRBJ1-5; 7 nucleotides agree with TRBD1. This CDR3 is built from 15 residues. Germline CDR1 reads SGDLS; CDR2 reads YYNGEE. The V gene end was trimmed by 0 bases and the J gene end by 5 bases; junction bases not matched to a gene: 5. CDR3 residues: CASSVEGGRDQPQHF. As DNA, the CDR3 is TGTGCCAGCAGCGTAGAAGGGGGCCGGGATCAGCCCCAGCATTTT.

This rearrangement joins TRBV7-6 to TRBJ1-1, with D possibly being TRBD1 (5 bases). The CDR3 is 15 residues long. CDR1 and CDR2 (germline): SGHVS, FNYEAQ. V was shortened by 2 bases and J by 7 bases, with 17 bases between the two germline ends. CDR3 sequence reads: CASSLSPGGSNEAFF. The DNA for the CDR3 is TGTGCCAGCAGCTTAAGTCCGGGGGGGTCTAATGAAGCTTTCTTT.

This sequence joins TRBV2 and TRBJ2-5, with TRBD1 matching over 9 bases. Germline assignment: CDR1 SNHLY and CDR2 FYNNEI. This CDR3 contains 13 residues. J was trimmed by 3 bases and V by 8 bases; bases with no gene match: 4. The CDR3 nucleotides are TGTGCCAGCCGAAGGGACAGGGAAGAGACCCAGTACTTC. Protein sequence: CASRRDREETQYF.

The chain uses TRBV25-1 and TRBJ2-3; a weak D match, TRBD1 (6 bases). Germline CDR1 and CDR2: MGHDK and SYGVNS. The CDR3 loop spans 16 amino acids. The V end lost 4 bases, the J end lost 2 bases, and 16 bases lay between the germline ends. The CDR3 loop reads CASSAWMGHLTDTQYF. In nucleotides, the CDR3 is TGTGCCAGCAGTGCCTGGATGGGACACCTCACAGATACGCAGTATTTT.

V is TRBV11-3 and J is TRBJ1-2; no clear D gene. The CDR3 covers 12 residues. The germline V gene has CDR1 SGHNT and CDR2 YENEEA. Trimming took off 5 bases at V and 2 bases at J, with 6 bases between the two ends. This CDR3 reads CASSSRNYGYTF. DNA of the CDR3: TGTGCCAGCAGCAGCCGAAACTATGGCTACACCTTC.

This clone was seen once. The rearrangement uses TRBV18 and TRBJ2-1; 7 bases map to TRBD2. The junction had 12 bases not matched to a gene; V was cut back by 5 bases and J by 8 bases. Germline CDR1 KGHSH, CDR2 LQKENI. The CDR3 consists of 15 residues. The CDR3 is CASSSLAGGEHEQFF. The CDR3 DNA sequence: TGTGCCAGCTCATCCTTAGCGGGTGGTGAGCATGAGCAGTTCTTC.

V usage is TRBV7-2 and J usage is TRBJ1-5, with 7 nucleotides matching TRBD1. The V segment lost 5 bases and the J segment 4 bases; nucleotides outside the gene matches: 8. The CDR3 totals 15 residues. Germline-derived CDR1 and CDR2 are SGHTA and FQGNSA. The CDR3 DNA reads TGTGCCAGCAGCGTCGGACAGGCCTTTAATCAGCCCCAGCATTTT. This gives the protein CASSVGQAFNQPQHF.

This chain links TRBV4-2 with TRBJ2-7; TRBD1 matches at 9 bases. Germline trimming cut 2 bases from V and 1 base from J; bases unmatched to any gene: 6. This CDR3 contains 16 residues. Germline V gene data show CDR1 as LGHNA and CDR2 as YNFKEQ. In nucleotides, the CDR3 is TGTGCCAGCAGCCAACAAGGGACAGGGAGGTCCTACGAGCAGTACTTC. Residues: CASSQQGTGRSYEQYF.

V and J are TRBV30 and TRBJ2-3; 11 nucleotides match TRBD2. The CDR3 sequence is 14 residues long. CDR1 is GTSNPN, CDR2 SVGIG, per germline (reference sequence). V shed 1 base and J 5 bases; nucleotides not matched to a gene: 2. CDR3 in amino acids: CAWSGGTSGDTQYF. CDR3 coding DNA: TGTGCCTGGAGTGGGGGGACTAGCGGAGATACGCAGTATTTT.

The rearrangement uses TRBV5-6 and TRBJ2-4, with TRBD1 as a possible D gene (6 bases). Germline values: CDR1 SGHDT, CDR2 YYEEEE. Trimming pared 2 bases from V and 8 bases from J, leaving 17 bases between. CDR3 length equals 15 residues. The CDR3 here is CASSFPRRGRDIQYF. The CDR3 nucleotides read TGTGCCAGCAGCTTCCCGCGCAGGGGAAGAGACATTCAGTACTTC.